The TCR beta chain under discussion was sequenced for a study of CD8 T cells in ankylosing spondylitis. Study results and limitations: Roughly 8 highly homologous variants formed a TCR beta motif that appeared characteristic of ankylosing spondylitis blood.

This CDR3 is built from 14 residues. The V gene's germline CDR1 is SQVTM and CDR2 ANQGSEA. Between the trimmed V and J ends, which lost 4 bases and 0 bases, there was a span of 7 bases. TCRdb independently ran MiXCR on the 5' RACE reads; one entry per CDR3 protein. The sample lists approximately 300,000 distinct CDR3 sequences, 6.5% to 10% occurring once. A few counts support this clonotype. Its specificity is unknown. The rearrangement uses TRBV29-1 and TRBJ2-6, with unresolved D. The specimen was blood, either unsorted or a sorted T cell fraction (not recorded which). This TCR was sampled from a male donor with ankylosing spondylitis. Here the CDR3 DNA reads TGCAGCGTTGCGGACGGCTCTGGGGCCAACGTCCTGACTTTC. As protein: CSVADGSGANVLTF.